This TCR beta chain was retrieved from a study of T cell responses to AZD1222 COVID-19 vaccine (dated by TCRdb to about 2021). Broadly, across the study: AZD1222 recipients given second doses at about 4 weeks or at about 12 weeks were pooled, since spike-specific TCR depth and breadth were not found to differ between the two schedules. TCR sequencing covered more than 230 trial participants: nearly 210 given two doses of AZD1222 and approximately 26 given two doses of MenACWY control vaccine. Enrollment into the trials was organized by age into subgroups of 18-55, 56-69 and 70-plus years, and those subgroups contained approximately 160, 26 and 62 TCR-sequenced participants, respectively.

The time point label corresponds to: baseline before first vaccination. Vaccinee samples came from UK trials COV001 and COV002, including a single-blind randomized controlled phase 2/3 trial of AZD1222 (ChAdOx1 nCoV-19) in healthy adults. Trial participant PBMC samples were collected at day 0 and day 28 after the second dose for TCRbeta chain sequencing. Trimming takes 4 bases off V and 2 bases off J; junction bases not matched to a gene: 6. From cysteine to phenylalanine, the CDR3 is 16 amino acids long. Only CDR3 DNA remains: 48 bases, in frame from the first base. The germline V gene sets CDR1 to SGHRS and CDR2 to YFSETQ. With regard to this clone: The target of this receptor is not known. Base qualities are not at hand, and no much larger clone is one base apart.

The CDR3 regions of human TCRbeta chains were subjected to immunosequencing. Regarding the original processing steps: Repertoire TCRs were matched against a reference library of SARS-CoV-2-specific TCRs generated with the MIRA antigen-specificity platform. Breadth was defined as the fraction of unique TCRs that were SARS-CoV-2-associated, and depth was defined as the fraction of total T cells that were SARS-CoV-2-associated. Each spike-specific TCR was assigned to its reactive spike region and to a CD4 or CD8 class using the MIRA data. Log10-transformed breadth and depth values were compared by one-way ANOVA with Sidak's multiple comparisons tests. TCRdb took over this immuneACCESS table, retaining in-frame rearrangements with V and J assigned. Such tables are incomplete; in checked studies, under half of the missing clones stem from an unresolved V gene, and the remainder is unexplained. From that table come the V and J calls and clone size; the DNA was used to work out D and trimming. For this sample there are 150,000 to 200,000 clones; around 87% appear just once. The top ten constitute about 6.9% of the sample.

Findings and caveats that apply to the study as a whole: The vaccine-associated CD4 TCRs covered the entire spike protein, and the dominant responses fell in regions 160-218 and 743-854. Nearly half of unique spike-specific TCRs reportedly recognized epitopes outside regions mutated in the B.1.351 and B.1.1.7 variants. After two AZD1222 doses, both the breadth and the depth of spike-specific TCRs were significantly higher than at day 0 and than in MenACWY recipients. Conclusions about previously exposed vaccinees are limited because only six or seven AZD1222 recipients were SARS-CoV-2 seropositive at baseline. Because no day 14 peak-response samples were available, repertoires were characterized only after the peak T cell response. In the small 56-69-year group, the increase in depth fell short of significance, most likely because of low power. Participants were mostly white British and included more females than males, and it was suggested by the authors that clonal diversity may have been underestimated.

The clonotype originates from an adult in good health. The rearrangement combines TRBV5-1 with TRBJ2-3; TRBD2 aligns with 11 central bases. The source material was peripheral blood, sampled on day 0 of AZD1222 vaccination. The DNA sequence follows: TGCGCCAGCAGCGACGGGACTAGCGGAACCACAGATACGCAGTATTTT. Its coded protein is CASSDGTSGTTDTQYF.